A selection of T cell receptor beta chains follows, all from one sample in a study of blood T cell repertoires in COVID-19. TCRdb keeps only in-frame clones here, not all; method: immunoSEQ multiplex PCR. The sample shows roughly 35,000 clones, 87% of them seen only once. The sequenced sample consisted of peripheral blood. All receptors derive from a human donor in a cohort sampled during active COVID-19. Each CDR3 is given with its conserved first and last residue. D genes are given only for firm matches. Clone sizes are given selectively: once, few, many, or a class where the clone is expanded.

TRBD1	TRBJ1-4	NA	TRBV5-1	CASSYYRGGGEKLFF	TGCGCCAGCAGCTACTACAGGGGAGGTGGAGAAAAACTGTTTTTT
NA	TRBJ2-7	NA	TRBV7-6	CASSLEGSRSYEQYF	TGTGCCAGCAGCTTGGAGGGGTCTAGATCCTACGAGCAGTACTTC
TRBD1	TRBJ1-1	NA	TRBV2	CATHLRQGVNTEAFF	TGTGCCACCCATCTCAGACAGGGGGTGAACACTGAAGCTTTCTTT
NA	TRBJ2-7	few	TRBV5-3	CARSPKSRDTINRDEQYF	TGTGCCAGAAGCCCGAAGTCCCGGGACACGATAAATCGCGACGAGCAGTACTTC
TRBD2	TRBJ2-7	NA	TRBV3-1/TRBV3-2	CASSRPSGGPYEQYF	TGTGCCAGCAGCCGTCCTAGCGGGGGGCCCTACGAGCAGTACTTC
TRBD2	TRBJ2-5	NA	TRBV2	CASSEIWGGTQYF	TGTGCCAGCAGTGAAATTTGGGGGGGGACCCAGTACTTC
NA	TRBJ1-2	NA	TRBV4-3	CASSHTSGRGGYTF	TGCGCCAGCAGCCATACTTCTGGCAGGGGTGGCTACACCTTC
NA	TRBJ2-2	NA	TRBV4-3	CASSQDRTGELFF	TGCGCCAGCAGCCAAGATCGCACCGGGGAGCTGTTTTTT
NA	TRBJ2-7	NA	TRBV7-2	CASSLVPRGDTYEQYF	TGTGCCAGCAGCTTAGTCCCCAGGGGGGACACCTACGAGCAGTACTTC
TRBD2	TRBJ2-1	NA	TRBV27	CASSLQPSGGYNEQFF	TGTGCCAGCAGTTTACAGCCTAGCGGGGGCTACAATGAGCAGTTCTTC
NA	TRBJ1-6	NA	TRBV21-1	CASPRQGHSPLHF	TGTGCCAGCCCCCGACAGGGACATTCACCCCTCCACTTT
NA	TRBJ1-3	NA	TRBV19	CASIGSAGNTIYF	TGTGCCAGTATCGGAAGCGCTGGAAACACCATATATTTT
NA	TRBJ1-1	NA	TRBV6-5	CASKSPYTEAFF	TGTGCCAGCAAATCCCCTTACACTGAAGCTTTCTTT
NA	TRBJ1-1	NA	TRBV4-3	CASSQERATEAFF	TGCGCCAGCAGCCAAGAGAGGGCCACTGAAGCTTTCTTT
NA	TRBJ1-5	NA	TRBV19	CASSNGQPQHF	TGTGCCAGTAGTAACGGTCAGCCCCAGCATTTT
TRBD1	TRBJ1-1	NA	TRBV2	CASSGDRRRDTEAFF	TGTGCCAGCAGTGGGGACAGGCGGCGAGACACTGAAGCTTTCTTT
NA	TRBJ1-3	few	TRBV7-9	CASSPPGDTIYF	TGTGCCAGCAGCCCCCCCGGGGACACCATATATTTT
TRBD1	TRBJ1-3	NA	TRBV7-9	CASSLGQGDSGNTIYF	TGTGCCAGCAGCCTCGGACAGGGGGACTCTGGAAACACCATATATTTT
TRBD2	TRBJ2-2	NA	TRBV5-5	CASSPGLAGGRGGELFF	TGTGCCAGCAGCCCCGGACTAGCGGGGGGCCGTGGCGGGGAGCTGTTTTTT
TRBD2	TRBJ2-6	NA	TRBV7-3	CASSPRGGGSLPGANVLTF	TGTGCCAGCAGCCCACGGGGGGGCGGATCGCTCCCTGGGGCCAACGTCCTGACTTTC
TRBD1	TRBJ1-1	NA	TRBV10-3	CAISPQGDTEAFF	TGTGCCATCAGTCCACAGGGGGACACTGAAGCTTTCTTT
TRBD1	TRBJ1-6	NA	TRBV11-2	CASSLYRGANSPLHF	TGTGCCAGCAGCTTGTACAGGGGCGCCAATTCACCCCTCCACTTT
NA	TRBJ1-1	NA	TRBV19	CASRSGGMAEAFF	TGTGCCAGTAGGAGTGGGGGGATGGCTGAAGCTTTCTTT
TRBD2	TRBJ2-3	NA	TRBV6-1	CASSEEFWGGRTDTQYF	TGTGCCAGCAGTGAAGAGTTTTGGGGGGGGAGGACAGATACGCAGTATTTT
TRBD1	TRBJ1-1	few	TRBV10-1	CASSESGQGNTEAFF	TGCGCCAGCAGTGAGTCGGGACAGGGGAACACTGAAGCTTTCTTT
TRBD1	TRBJ2-5	NA	TRBV11-2	CASSYDREQTQYF	TGTGCCAGCAGCTATGACAGGGAACAGACCCAGTACTTC
NA	TRBJ2-7	NA	TRBV19	CASRVAENYEQYF	TGTGCCAGTAGGGTGGCAGAAAACTACGAGCAGTACTTC
NA	TRBJ2-3	once	TRBV6-5	CASRQRPDTQYF	TGTGCCAGCCGACAGAGACCAGATACGCAGTATTTT
TRBD2	TRBJ2-2	NA	TRBV5-1	CASSLAQTSGGANTGELFF	TGCGCCAGCAGCTTGGCCCAGACTAGCGGGGGGGCAAACACCGGGGAGCTGTTTTTT